These T cell receptor beta chains were read from a single sample in a study of radiotherapy plus CTLA-4 blockade in lung cancer. The method was immunoSEQ multiplex PCR; TCRdb's version includes in-frame clones alone and lacks a portion of them. The sample holds approximately 57,000 clones, approximately 84% seen once. The sample consisted of peripheral blood, taken from a patient treated with radiotherapy plus ipilimumab. The receptors were sampled from a human donor with non-small cell lung cancer whose response to radiotherapy plus ipilimumab could not be evaluated. The CDR3 runs from the conserved cysteine through the conserved F or W. The D gene is left open where the match is weak. The size of a clone is reported for some rows only, either as once, few or many, or as a class for expanded clones.

V: TRBV30
D: NA
size: NA
J: TRBJ1-1
CDR3: CAWSPRIRNTEAFF
DNA: TGTGCCTGGAGTCCGAGGATCAGGAACACTGAAGCTTTCTTT

V: TRBV4-3
D: NA
size: NA
J: TRBJ1-5
CDR3: CASSQVASRGINQPQHF
DNA: TGCGCCAGCAGCCAAGTCGCAAGCAGGGGAATCAATCAGCCCCAGCATTTT

V: TRBV6-1
D: TRBD1
size: NA
J: TRBJ2-5
CDR3: CAIRTGPSETQYF
DNA: TGTGCCATTCGGACAGGGCCGTCAGAGACCCAGTACTTC

V: TRBV9
D: NA
size: NA
J: TRBJ2-3
CDR3: CASSAPGSKDTQYF
DNA: TGTGCCAGCAGCGCCCCGGGTTCTAAAGATACGCAGTATTTT

V: TRBV9
D: TRBD1
size: NA
J: TRBJ2-5
CDR3: CASGRGGTGGQTQYF
DNA: TGTGCCAGCGGTAGAGGGGGGACAGGGGGGCAGACCCAGTACTTC

V: TRBV27
D: NA
size: NA
J: TRBJ2-6
CDR3: CASSRGTGANVLTF
DNA: TGTGCCAGCAGTAGGGGCACTGGGGCCAACGTCCTGACTTTC

V: TRBV5-1
D: TRBD1
size: NA
J: TRBJ1-2
CDR3: CASSSTGEYGYTF
DNA: TGCGCCAGCAGCTCGACAGGGGAGTATGGCTACACCTTC

V: TRBV28
D: NA
size: NA
J: TRBJ1-2
CDR3: CASSPGAYGYTF
DNA: TGTGCCAGCAGTCCAGGGGCCTATGGCTACACCTTC

V: TRBV10-1
D: TRBD2
size: NA
J: TRBJ2-2
CDR3: CASRAGGRGAGELFF
DNA: TGCGCCAGCAGGGCGGGGGGTAGGGGGGCCGGGGAGCTGTTTTTT

V: TRBV9
D: TRBD1
size: NA
J: TRBJ1-2
CDR3: CASSDDRAGNYGYTF
DNA: TGTGCCAGCAGCGACGACAGGGCGGGAAACTATGGCTACACCTTC

V: TRBV23-1
D: NA
size: NA
J: TRBJ2-6
CDR3: CASSHGSYSGANVLTF
DNA: TGCGCCAGCAGTCACGGTAGCTACTCTGGGGCCAACGTCCTGACTTTC

V: TRBV19
D: TRBD1
size: few
J: TRBJ2-2
CDR3: CASSITGGNTGELFF
DNA: TGTGCCAGTAGTATAACAGGGGGGAACACCGGGGAGCTGTTTTTT

V: TRBV2
D: TRBD2
size: NA
J: TRBJ2-3
CDR3: CASTAGVAGPRDTQYF
DNA: TGTGCCAGCACCGCGGGGGTAGCGGGGCCCCGGGATACGCAGTATTTT

V: TRBV6-6
D: TRBD1
size: NA
J: TRBJ1-5
CDR3: CASSYGTGEWGQPQHF
DNA: TGTGCCAGCAGTTACGGTACAGGGGAATGGGGACAGCCCCAGCATTTT

V: TRBV19
D: NA
size: NA
J: TRBJ1-6
CDR3: CASNGGALSSYNSPLHF
DNA: TGTGCCAGTAACGGAGGGGCACTGAGCTCCTATAATTCACCCCTCCACTTT

V: TRBV7-2
D: NA
size: NA
J: TRBJ2-1
CDR3: CASSLRQGGNEQFF
DNA: TGTGCCAGCAGCTTAAGGCAGGGTGGGAATGAGCAGTTCTTC

V: TRBV10-3
D: TRBD1
size: NA
J: TRBJ2-7
CDR3: CAISETGGSSYEQYF
DNA: TGTGCCATCAGTGAGACAGGGGGGAGCTCCTACGAGCAGTACTTC

V: TRBV15
D: TRBD2
size: NA
J: TRBJ2-3
CDR3: CAASRASGRSTDTQYF
DNA: TGTGCCGCCAGCAGAGCCAGCGGGAGAAGCACAGATACGCAGTATTTT

V: TRBV29-1
D: NA
size: NA
J: TRBJ2-5
CDR3: CSVGFVGGAQETQYF
DNA: TGCAGCGTGGGATTCGTGGGGGGAGCTCAAGAGACCCAGTACTTC

V: TRBV7-9
D: NA
size: NA
J: TRBJ1-3
CDR3: CAGGPRGGNTIYF
DNA: TGTGCCGGAGGCCCCCGAGGAGGAAACACCATATATTTT

V: TRBV19
D: TRBD1
size: NA
J: TRBJ1-1
CDR3: CASSIGQGAYEAFF
DNA: TGTGCCAGTAGTATAGGGCAGGGGGCTTATGAAGCTTTCTTT

V: TRBV18
D: TRBD1
size: NA
J: TRBJ2-1
CDR3: CASSAMTGDNEQFF
DNA: TGTGCCAGCTCAGCAATGACAGGGGACAATGAGCAGTTCTTC

V: TRBV28
D: TRBD1
size: NA
J: TRBJ1-2
CDR3: CASSLSQGEQGGYTF
DNA: TGTGCCAGCAGTTTATCCCAGGGGGAGCAGGGGGGCTACACCTTC

V: TRBV7-2
D: NA
size: NA
J: TRBJ1-3
CDR3: CASRSTGYSGNTIYF
DNA: TGTGCCAGCAGATCAACAGGGTACTCTGGAAACACCATATATTTT

V: TRBV11-2
D: NA
size: NA
J: TRBJ2-5
CDR3: CASDPHGGARGETQYF
DNA: TGTGCCAGCGATCCCCATGGGGGGGCCCGGGGAGAGACCCAGTACTTC

V: TRBV28
D: TRBD1
size: NA
J: TRBJ2-7
CDR3: CASSSSGQGAGYEQYF
DNA: TGTGCCAGCAGTTCCTCAGGACAGGGGGCGGGGTACGAGCAGTACTTC

V: TRBV7-2
D: TRBD1
size: NA
J: TRBJ1-2
CDR3: CASSLGPGGNYGYTF
DNA: TGTGCCAGCAGCTTAGGCCCAGGGGGTAACTATGGCTACACCTTC

V: TRBV5-1
D: NA
size: NA
J: TRBJ2-3
CDR3: CASSSTMTGSTDTQYF
DNA: TGCGCCAGCAGCTCCACTATGACAGGCAGCACAGATACGCAGTATTTT

V: TRBV18
D: NA
size: NA
J: TRBJ2-7
CDR3: CASSQGGALGYEQYF
DNA: TGTGCCAGCTCACAAGGGGGGGCGCTTGGCTACGAGCAGTACTTC

V: TRBV29-1
D: TRBD2
size: NA
J: TRBJ2-1
CDR3: CSAKRDLFGNEQFF
DNA: TGCAGCGCCAAGCGGGACCTCTTCGGCAATGAGCAGTTCTTC

V: TRBV19
D: TRBD1
size: NA
J: TRBJ2-7
CDR3: CASRGTGGTTYEQYF
DNA: TGTGCCAGTAGGGGGACAGGGGGTACTACCTACGAGCAGTACTTC

V: TRBV11-2
D: NA
size: NA
J: TRBJ1-3
CDR3: CASSKANFQGTGNTIYF
DNA: TGTGCCAGCAGCAAAGCAAATTTTCAGGGGACTGGAAACACCATATATTTT

V: TRBV7-9
D: NA
size: NA
J: TRBJ2-6
CDR3: CASSLGLSGANVLTF
DNA: TGTGCCAGCAGCCTCGGACTCTCTGGGGCCAACGTCCTGACTTTC

V: TRBV4-3
D: NA
size: NA
J: TRBJ2-5
CDR3: CASSQEGHGETQYF
DNA: TGCGCCAGCAGCCAAGAGGGGCACGGGGAGACCCAGTACTTC

V: TRBV6-5
D: TRBD1
size: NA
J: TRBJ2-1
CDR3: CAIRNPGTGADEQFF
DNA: TGTGCCATCCGGAACCCCGGGACAGGGGCGGATGAGCAGTTCTTC

V: TRBV7-2
D: NA
size: NA
J: TRBJ2-5
CDR3: CASSLYSRQETQYF
DNA: TGTGCCAGCAGCTTATACTCCCGTCAAGAGACCCAGTACTTC

V: TRBV29-1
D: TRBD1
size: NA
J: TRBJ2-7
CDR3: CSVYAGTGFYEQYF
DNA: TGCAGCGTTTATGCCGGGACAGGGTTTTACGAGCAGTACTTC

V: TRBV4-3
D: TRBD1
size: once
J: TRBJ2-1
CDR3: CASSQPDRGSYNEQFF
DNA: TGCGCCAGCAGCCAACCTGACAGGGGTTCCTACAATGAGCAGTTCTTC

V: TRBV25-1
D: NA
size: NA
J: TRBJ1-2
CDR3: CASSEQVGYGYTF
DNA: TGTGCCAGCAGTGAACAGGTGGGCTATGGCTACACCTTC

V: TRBV19
D: NA
size: NA
J: TRBJ2-5
CDR3: CASSSGTALNF
DNA: TGTGCCAGTAGTAGCGGGACAGCCCTCAACTTC

V: TRBV28
D: NA
size: NA
J: TRBJ2-1
CDR3: CASSLSQGPVVFF
DNA: TGTGCCAGCAGTTTAAGCCAGGGCCCAGTGGTTTTCTTC

V: TRBV5-1
D: TRBD2
size: NA
J: TRBJ2-2
CDR3: CASSLGPRLAKTTGELFF
DNA: TGCGCCAGCAGCTTGGGGCCCCGACTAGCGAAAACGACGGGGGAGCTGTTTTTT

V: TRBV14
D: NA
size: NA
J: TRBJ2-1
CDR3: CASSQDWRLNNEQFF
DNA: TGTGCCAGCAGCCAAGATTGGCGGTTAAACAATGAGCAGTTCTTC

V: TRBV18
D: TRBD1
size: NA
J: TRBJ2-7
CDR3: CASSKPNRGIEQYF
DNA: TGTGCCAGCTCAAAACCTAACAGGGGTATCGAGCAGTACTTC

V: TRBV5-6
D: NA
size: few
J: TRBJ2-7
CDR3: CASSTRLLGEQYF
DNA: TGTGCCAGCAGCACCAGACTCCTAGGCGAGCAGTACTTC

V: TRBV6-5
D: NA
size: NA
J: TRBJ1-2
CDR3: CASSYIATLAYGYTF
DNA: TGTGCCAGCAGTTACATAGCGACCTTGGCATACGGGTACACCTTC

V: TRBV7-9
D: TRBD1
size: NA
J: TRBJ1-2
CDR3: CASSPRDSYGYTF
DNA: TGTGCCAGCAGCCCCCGGGACAGCTATGGCTACACCTTC